The table lists the clone carrying this T cell receptor beta chain with a few counts. Its specificity is not known. TCRdb re-analysed the 5' RACE reads in MiXCR, keeping a single row per CDR3 protein. The data show 250,000 to 300,000 distinct CDR3 sequences, 15% to 20% seen once. These data are taken from a study of T-cell memory formation after mild COVID-19. Trimming cost V 0 bases and J 11 bases, with 8 bases left between them. CDR1 and CDR2 (germline): SGHDT, YYEEEE. This CDR3 comprises 11 residues. Study outcomes and limitations: Within pre-infection memory, some responding clones were found, suggesting cross-reactive memory joined. The SARS-CoV-2 specificity of second-wave clones reaching peak at day 37 remained unverified.

This chain uses TRBV5-6 with TRBJ1-1; D unresolved. Sequenced: PBMCs or a T cell subset sorted from them (not recorded which). The sequence was obtained from a man between 18 and 29 years old who had mild COVID-19 (a few samples of this study predate the infection). Cell type and time point are not known. CDR3 sequence: CASSLGVAAFF. In DNA, the CDR3 is TGTGCCAGCAGCTTGGGAGTTGCGGCTTTCTTT.